A selection of T cell receptor beta chains follows, all from one sample in a study of neoadjuvant anti-PD-1 for oral cavity cancer. The method was immunoSEQ multiplex PCR; TCRdb's version includes in-frame clones alone and lacks a portion of them. Here the sample spans 15,000 to 20,000 clones, around 72% being singletons. Sequences were derived from PBMCs, sampled before nivolumab (anti-PD-1) treatment. These receptors originate from a person aged 40 to 85 with oral cavity squamous cell carcinoma. Each CDR3 is given with its conserved first and last residue. The D gene is left open where the match is weak. The size of a clone is reported for some rows only, either as once, few or many, or as a class for expanded clones.

-	TRBV7-2	TRBD2	TRBJ2-1	CASSKAGGPSNEQFF	TGTGCCAGCAGTAAAGCGGGGGGGCCGAGTAATGAGCAGTTCTTC
-	TRBV7-6	-	TRBJ2-1	CASSLGPRGQFF	TGTGCCAGCAGCTTAGGGCCGAGGGGGCAGTTCTTC
-	TRBV9	-	TRBJ2-1	CASGSFQRSQVGNNEQFF	TGTGCCAGTGGGTCCTTTCAGCGGTCTCAGGTGGGCAACAATGAGCAGTTCTTC
-	TRBV27	TRBD1	TRBJ1-2	CASQPLTGGYSYTF	TGTGCCTCACAGCCCTTGACAGGGGGCTATAGCTACACCTTC
-	TRBV11-2	-	TRBJ1-1	CASSLDLNTEAFF	TGTGCCAGCAGCTTAGATCTGAACACTGAAGCTTTCTTT
-	TRBV7-3	-	TRBJ1-1	CASSLQGNTEAFF	TGTGCCAGCAGCCTACAGGGGAACACTGAAGCTTTCTTT
few	TRBV4-1	-	TRBJ1-5	CASSPILTGLNQPQHF	TGCGCCAGCAGCCCCATCCTGACAGGACTCAATCAGCCCCAGCATTTT
-	TRBV7-3	-	TRBJ1-1	CASSLSDGAEAFF	TGTGCCAGCAGCTTATCTGACGGGGCTGAAGCTTTCTTT
-	TRBV5-1	-	TRBJ1-2	CASSPTRTVQGYTF	TGCGCCAGCAGCCCTACACGGACAGTGCAAGGCTACACCTTC
-	TRBV1	-	TRBJ2-7	CTSSQVRSYEQYF	TGCACCAGCAGCCAAGTACGAAGTTACGAGCAGTACTTC
-	TRBV19	-	TRBJ1-2	CASSIGRGQSYGYTF	TGTGCCAGTAGTATAGGCCGTGGGCAGAGCTATGGCTACACCTTC
-	TRBV27	-	TRBJ2-3	CASSLWGGTDTQYF	TGTGCCAGCAGTTTGTGGGGGGGCACAGATACGCAGTATTTT
-	TRBV5-5	TRBD1	TRBJ2-3	CASSWRTGLFDTQYF	TGTGCCAGCAGCTGGAGGACAGGGTTGTTCGATACGCAGTATTTT
-	TRBV4-2	TRBD2	TRBJ2-2	CASSHGTSGRSGAGELFF	TGTGCCAGCAGCCACGGGACTAGCGGGAGAAGTGGGGCCGGGGAGCTGTTTTTT
-	TRBV19	TRBD2	TRBJ2-3	CASSIRLAGGFATSTDTQYF	TGTGCCAGTAGTATAAGGCTAGCGGGAGGATTCGCGACTAGCACAGATACGCAGTATTTT
-	TRBV7-8	-	TRBJ2-7	CASRLGPRGNSYEQYF	TGTGCCAGCAGGTTAGGGCCAAGGGGCAATTCCTACGAGCAGTACTTC
-	TRBV27	-	TRBJ1-5	CASSKGGGQPQHF	TGTGCCAGCAGCAAAGGAGGCGGACAGCCCCAGCATTTT
once	TRBV30	-	TRBJ1-4	CAWSGRVLGEKLFF	TGTGCCTGGAGTGGCCGGGTCCTGGGGGAAAAACTGTTTTTT
few	TRBV7-3	-	TRBJ2-3	CASSPQTGRTDTQYF	TGTGCCAGCAGCCCTCAAACGGGAAGAACAGATACGCAGTATTTT
-	TRBV30	-	TRBJ1-5	CAWSVQGGQPQHF	TGTGCCTGGAGTGTACAGGGCGGCCAGCCCCAGCATTTT
-	TRBV6-5	-	TRBJ2-1	CASTGYSYNEQFF	TGTGCCAGCACCGGATACTCCTACAATGAGCAGTTCTTC
few	TRBV5-4	-	TRBJ2-2	CASSLRAQGTGELFF	TGTGCCAGCAGCTTGAGGGCCCAGGGCACCGGGGAGCTGTTTTTT
-	TRBV29-1	TRBD1	TRBJ2-7	CSVGRDRDYEQYF	TGCAGCGTCGGACGGGACAGGGACTACGAGCAGTACTTC
few	TRBV5-1	-	TRBJ1-3	CASSAWGGGNTIYF	TGCGCCAGCAGCGCATGGGGCGGGGGAAACACCATATATTTT
-	TRBV2	-	TRBJ1-1	CASKFRQNTEAFF	TGTGCCAGCAAATTCAGACAGAACACTGAAGCTTTCTTT
-	TRBV10-1	TRBD2	TRBJ2-1	CASSLAGAYNEQFF	TGCGCCAGCAGCTTAGCGGGAGCGTACAATGAGCAGTTCTTC
few	TRBV4-2	TRBD1	TRBJ2-2	CASSPTPGQGPGELFF	TGTGCCAGCAGCCCCACACCGGGACAGGGACCCGGGGAGCTGTTTTTT
-	TRBV30	TRBD1	TRBJ2-7	CAWSLPDRRAYEQYF	TGTGCCTGGAGTTTACCGGACAGGAGAGCCTACGAGCAGTACTTC
few	TRBV30	-	TRBJ1-2	CAWSVWGRGSYGYTF	TGTGCCTGGAGTGTATGGGGCAGGGGATCGTATGGCTACACCTTC
-	TRBV6-5	-	TRBJ2-7	CASRDSHYEQYF	TGTGCCAGCAGGGACTCCCACTACGAGCAGTACTTC
once	TRBV7-2	-	TRBJ2-7	CASSITGNGEQYF	TGTGCCAGCAGCATCACAGGGAACGGCGAGCAGTACTTC
-	TRBV4-1	-	TRBJ1-1	CASSQNMGHWTEAFF	TGCGCCAGCAGCCAAAATATGGGACACTGGACTGAAGCTTTCTTT
few	TRBV6-1	-	TRBJ1-2	CASSEGTVEANYGYTF	TGTGCCAGCAGTGAAGGAACAGTAGAAGCTAACTATGGCTACACCTTC
-	TRBV5-1	TRBD1	TRBJ1-1	CASSSLTGRNTEAFF	TGCGCCAGCAGCTCGTTGACAGGGCGGAACACTGAAGCTTTCTTT
-	TRBV2	TRBD2	TRBJ2-2	CASSEGQGGTGELFF	TGTGCCAGCAGTGAGGGTCAGGGAGGGACCGGGGAGCTGTTTTTT
-	TRBV11-3	TRBD2	TRBJ2-1	CASSPGLAGDDEQFF	TGTGCCAGCAGCCCTGGACTAGCGGGGGATGATGAGCAGTTCTTC
once	TRBV7-9	-	TRBJ1-6	CASRVTGTNSPLHF	TGTGCCAGCAGGGTTACAGGAACCAATTCACCCCTCCACTTT
once	TRBV5-5	-	TRBJ1-6	CASSFLERYNSPLHF	TGTGCCAGCAGCTTCTTGGAGCGGTATAATTCACCCCTCCACTTT
-	TRBV29-1	TRBD2	TRBJ2-7	CSVDGGREPYEQYF	TGCAGCGTTGATGGCGGGAGAGAACCCTACGAGCAGTACTTC
-	TRBV19	-	TRBJ2-7	CASRTAMGRGDSYEQYF	TGTGCCAGCCGCACCGCCATGGGTCGAGGGGACTCCTACGAGCAGTACTTC
-	TRBV5-1	TRBD2	TRBJ2-1	CASSAGLAVQDEQFF	TGCGCCAGCAGCGCGGGACTAGCGGTACAGGATGAGCAGTTCTTC
-	TRBV5-1	-	TRBJ2-5	CASSLGTAKETQYF	TGCGCCAGCAGCTTGGGGACAGCCAAAGAGACCCAGTACTTC
-	TRBV6-1	-	TRBJ2-2	CASRRGNGELFF	TGTGCCAGCAGAAGGGGGAACGGGGAGCTGTTTTTT
-	TRBV6-1	-	TRBJ2-3	CASRSLAYTQYF	TGTGCCAGCCGCAGTCTGGCATATACGCAGTATTTT
-	TRBV11-2	-	TRBJ2-7	CASSLLGRAGEQYF	TGTGCCAGCAGCTTATTGGGACGTGCGGGCGAGCAGTACTTC
-	TRBV4-2	-	TRBJ2-5	CASSPEGSQETQYF	TGTGCCAGCAGCCCAGAGGGTTCCCAAGAGACCCAGTACTTC
-	TRBV2	TRBD1	TRBJ1-2	CASSASNSGTAYGYTF	TGTGCCAGCAGCGCATCAAACAGCGGGACAGCCTATGGCTACACCTTC
-	TRBV6-5	-	TRBJ2-5	CASSRLTRQETQYF	TGTGCCAGCAGCCGACTAACGAGACAAGAGACCCAGTACTTC
few	TRBV19	-	TRBJ2-7	CASSTMTGPLGEQYF	TGTGCCAGTAGTACCATGACAGGCCCACTGGGGGAGCAGTACTTC
-	TRBV11-2	TRBD2	TRBJ2-1	CASSLAGLDGEQFF	TGTGCCAGCAGCCTCGCGGGACTAGACGGGGAGCAGTTCTTC
-	TRBV29-1	-	TRBJ1-2	CSVAGTHGNYGYTF	TGCAGCGTTGCGGGGACCCATGGTAACTATGGCTACACCTTC
-	TRBV10-3	-	TRBJ1-1	CAISENQNTEAFF	TGTGCCATCAGTGAGAATCAGAACACTGAAGCTTTCTTT
once	TRBV30	-	TRBJ1-6	CAWTRDSNSPLHF	TGTGCCTGGACACGAGACAGCAATTCACCCCTCCACTTT
few	TRBV2	-	TRBJ2-1	CASSARTTYNEQFF	TGTGCCAGCAGTGCCCGGACTACCTACAATGAGCAGTTCTTC
-	TRBV7-9	-	TRBJ2-1	CASSLEMSEQFF	TGTGCCAGCAGCTTAGAGATGAGTGAGCAGTTCTTC
-	TRBV4-1	-	TRBJ2-1	CASSLGAVVDNEQFF	TGCGCCAGCAGCCTCGGTGCCGTTGTGGACAATGAGCAGTTCTTC
-	TRBV6-1	-	TRBJ1-5	CASSEGGYSNQPQHF	TGTGCCAGCAGTGAGGGGGGTTATAGCAATCAGCCCCAGCATTTT
-	TRBV7-8	-	TRBJ2-3	CASSLNIDTQYF	TGTGCCAGCAGCTTAAATATAGATACGCAGTATTTT
-	TRBV6-4	TRBD2	TRBJ2-3	CASSDGSGSTDTQYF	TGTGCCAGCAGTGACGGTAGCGGGAGCACAGATACGCAGTATTTT